The 7 T cell receptor beta chains reported below all come from one sample, sequenced in a study of CD4 T cells in relation to SARS-CoV-2 and coronaviruses. The method was immunoSEQ multiplex PCR; TCRdb's version includes in-frame clones alone and lacks a portion of them. This table has about 59,000 clones, about nine tenths appearing once. CD4+ T cells from unexposed donors were obtained before the COVID-19 pandemic (2011-2018). The sequencing input was memory CD4+ T cells from PBMCs. Receptor source: a human donor in good health.

The chain links TRBV24-1 to TRBJ2-5; perhaps D is TRBD1 or TRBD2 (5 bases each). The germline V and J ends were trimmed by 3 bases and 5 bases, with 9 bases remaining between them. The CDR3 covers 13 residues. Germline CDR1 is KGHDR and CDR2 is SFDVKD. The CDR3 DNA is TGTGCCACCAGTGATGGGGGTAGGGAGACCCAGTACTTC. Translating it yields CATSDGGRETQYF.

This clone showed up just once. The gene calls are TRBV2 and TRBJ2-7; unclear D gene. V was pared by 5 bases and J by 7 bases, with 12 bases between. The germline V gene has CDR1 SNHLY and CDR2 FYNNEI. The CDR3 contains 12 residues. The CDR3 protein is CASSTDSGEQYF. The CDR3 DNA sequence: TGTGCCAGCAGTACCGACTCCGGGGAGCAGTACTTC.

This chain uses TRBV7-2 with TRBJ2-3, with TRBD2 matching over 8 bases. This CDR3 is built from 17 residues. V dropped 2 bases and J dropped 5; count of bases not matched to a gene: 12. Per the germline V gene, CDR1 is SGHTA and CDR2 is FQGNSA. The CDR3 loop is CASSLLPGREAGDTQYF. CDR3 sequence (DNA): TGTGCCAGCAGCTTATTGCCAGGGCGGGAGGCTGGAGATACGCAGTATTTT.

The chain joins TRBV28 to TRBJ1-1, with D possibly being TRBD1 (6 bases). This CDR3 contains 13 residues. From germline, CDR1 is MDHEN and CDR2 SYDVKM. V was clipped by 5 bases and J by 1 base, with 8 bases between them. This CDR3 reads CASSRQANTEAFF. CDR3 bases: TGTGCCAGCAGTCGACAGGCGAACACTGAAGCTTTCTTT.

This clone was seen just once. The J gene is TRBJ1-1, the V gene TRBV5-1, with D possibly being TRBD1 (6 bases). There are 15 residues in the CDR3. V lost 2 bases, J lost 1 base, and 12 bases lay in between. Germline V gene lookup returns CDR1 SGHRS and CDR2 YFSETQ. The CDR3 region is CASSLGGGANTEAFF. In DNA, the CDR3 is TGCGCCAGCAGCTTAGGCGGGGGGGCGAACACTGAAGCTTTCTTT.

The genes are TRBV28 and TRBJ2-5, with TRBD1 identical over 7 bases. The CDR3 is made up of 13 amino acids. The ends lost 4 bases at V and 4 bases at J; junction bases unmatched: 3. Germline V gives CDR1 MDHEN, CDR2 SYDVKM. The CDR3 here is CASSYRDRETQYF. The CDR3 bases are TGTGCCAGCAGTTACCGGGACAGAGAGACCCAGTACTTC.

The gene calls are TRBV6-5 and TRBJ1-2; the match to TRBD1 covers 8 bases. Germline CDR1 and CDR2: MNHEY and SVGAGI. V shed 2 bases and J 4 bases; nucleotides not matched to a gene: 6. This CDR3 region has 15 residues. The CDR3 sequence: CASSYGQGTIYGYTF. CDR3 in DNA: TGTGCCAGCAGTTACGGACAGGGTACGATCTATGGCTACACCTTC.